This T cell receptor beta chain was retrieved from a study of vaccination effects on CD4 cells after COVID-19. Study results and limitations: Clones induced by infection and by vaccine showed marked clonal contraction late after vaccination. The study dataset contains few convalescent patients and includes no early post-infection timepoints.

Produced via immunoSEQ multiplex PCR; TCRdb's table is partial and in-frame only. This table has roughly 26,000 clones, around 78% appearing once. Note on this clone: Its antigen is currently unknown.

CDR1 is ENHRY, CDR2 SYGVKD, per germline. The germline V and J ends were trimmed by 3 bases and 10 bases, with 9 bases remaining between them. This CDR3 region has 11 residues. Antigen-specific CD4+ T cells were expanded (with viral peptide pools) by the ViraFEST assay ahead of sequencing. The authors isolated CD4+ T cells after around 9 days of culture. Documented for the person is a PCR-confirmed SARS-CoV-2 infection occurring between March and December 2020. Supplemented with about 9.9 IU/ml IL-2 and 10 ug/ml peptides, two million PBMC per well were kept in culture. The input for sequencing was CD4+ T cells from PBMCs cultured with HCoV-NL63 spike peptides, taken before COVID-19 vaccination. The TCR originated in a human donor who had a prior SARS-CoV-2 infection. The chain combines TRBV10-3 with TRBJ1-2; D not certain. The CDR3 is CAISDSASYTF. The DNA of the CDR3 is TGTGCCATCAGTGACTCCGCCTCCTACACCTTC.